The entry below describes one T cell receptor beta chain. Its antigen is not known. V lost 4 bases to trimming and J lost 4 bases, with 13 bases between them. Per germline, CDR1 LGHNA and CDR2 YSLEER. The CDR3 has 14 amino acids. By quantitative 5'-RACE with molecular barcodes, the TCR beta libraries were made. TCRdb analysed the 5' RACE reads with MiXCR anew, one entry per CDR3 protein. The repertoire holds hundreds of thousands of distinct CDR3 sequences, with 12% as singletons. This sample is drawn from a study of CD8 T cells in ankylosing spondylitis. Findings and limits, study-wide: Clones linked to disease were reported to show significant enrichment in matched ankylosing spondylitis synovial fluid. Some of these motif variants have turned up before, in reports on reactive arthritis synovial fluid and blood. A motif in TCR beta, a set of eight or nine highly homologous variants, appeared characteristic of ankylosing spondylitis blood.

This rearrangement joins TRBV4-3 to TRBJ1-1; D gene ambiguous. Sequencing was done on a sample of blood, either unsorted or a sorted T cell fraction (not recorded which). The clonotype originates from a male donor with ankylosing spondylitis. CDR3 DNA: TGCGCCAGCAGCCTCGAACGAGGGAGCACTGAAGCTTTCTTT. Encoded protein: CASSLERGSTEAFF.